The 5 T cell receptor beta chains given below trace back to one sample, sequenced in a study of cytomegalovirus exposure and HLA in healthy donors. Only in-frame clones appear in the TCRdb table, and some are missing; sequencing was by immunoSEQ multiplex PCR. The repertoire holds more than 45,000 clones, around 94% seen once, with under 3% in the top ten. Sequencing was carried out using PBMCs. The receptors shown here come from a man in his late teens or twenties in good health and CMV-seronegative.

V is TRBV2 and J is TRBJ2-7; TRBD1 matches at 7 bases. With V trimmed by 4 bases and J by 9 bases, 12 bases remained unmatched. The CDR3 sequence is 14 residues long. Germline-derived CDR1 and CDR2 are SNHLY and FYNNEI. The CDR3 sequence is CASSAEGGRIGQYF. Here the CDR3 DNA reads TGTGCCAGCAGTGCAGAAGGGGGCAGGATCGGGCAGTACTTC.

This clone was detected a few times. The V gene is TRBV27, the J gene TRBJ2-7, with TRBD1 as a possible D gene (5 bases). Germline loops: CDR1 MNHEY, CDR2 SMNVEV (reference sequence). V was trimmed by 6 bases and J by 6 bases, leaving 15 bases between them. This CDR3 has 13 amino acids. CDR3 protein: CASRLDSYTEQYF. CDR3 bases: TGTGCCAGCAGGTTAGACAGTTACACCGAGCAGTACTTC.

This clone was observed a few times. The chain is built from TRBV7-9 and TRBJ1-1; no definite D call. The germline gives CDR1 SEHNR, CDR2 FQNEAQ (reference sequence). The V end was cut by 6 bases, the J end by 3 bases, with 11 bases between. This CDR3 region has 13 residues. CDR3 sequence reads: CASRSDGDTEAFF. Here the CDR3 DNA reads TGTGCCAGCAGATCCGACGGGGACACTGAAGCTTTCTTT. The variable domain in full, with the rest retrieved from reference TRBV7-9 and TRBJ1-1, is DTGVSQNPRHKITKRGQNVTFRCDPISEHNRLYWYRQTLGQGPEFLTYFQNEAQLEKSRLLSDRFSAERPKGSFSTLEIQRTEQGDSAMYLCASRSDGDTEAFFGQGTRLTVV.

The chain combines TRBV5-6 with TRBJ2-2, with D perhaps TRBD2 (6 bases). Trimming left V 0 bases short and J 4 bases short, with 10 bases between. Germline CDR1 SGHDT, CDR2 YYEEEE. This CDR3 contains 15 residues. CDR3 in amino acids: CASSLGLAFTGELFF. The DNA for the CDR3 is TGTGCCAGCAGCTTGGGGCTAGCGTTCACCGGGGAGCTGTTTTTT.

The chain employs TRBV18 and TRBJ2-5, with a weak D call TRBD2 (6 bases). Germline V gives CDR1 KGHSH, CDR2 LQKENI. V was trimmed by 4 bases and J by 5 bases, leaving 11 bases between them. The CDR3 is 13 amino acids. The CDR3 DNA reads TGTGCCAGCTCACAGGAGGGCGGCGAGACCCAGTACTTC. Its translation is CASSQEGGETQYF.